The clone carrying this T cell receptor beta chain was seen a handful of times. Antigen specificity is unknown. This record belongs to a study of T-cell memory formation after mild COVID-19. Each CDR3 protein is one row after TCRdb ran MiXCR on the 5' RACE reads. The data hold about 410,000 distinct CDR3 sequences, with more than 20% observed a single time. Study results and caveats: A subset of responding clones appeared in pre-infection memory, suggesting cross-reactive memory joined.

This CDR3 region has 14 residues. CDR1 and CDR2 (germline): SGHRS, YFSETQ. Trimming removed 2 bases from V and 3 bases from J, with 12 bases in between. This sequence originates from an adult woman who had mild COVID-19 (a few samples of this study predate the infection). Cell type and time point are not known. Source material: PBMCs or a T cell subset sorted from them (not recorded which). This chain connects TRBV5-1 to TRBJ2-7; possibly TRBD1 for D (6 bases). This CDR3 reads CASSLNRAYYEQYF. CDR3 DNA: TGCGCCAGCAGCTTAAACAGGGCCTACTACGAGCAGTACTTC. Combining the CDR3 with reference TRBV5-1 and TRBJ2-7 gives the whole variable domain KAGVTQTPRYLIKTRGQQVTLSCSPISGHRSVSWYQQTPGQGLQFLFEYFSETQRNKGNFPGRFSGRQFSNSRSEMNVSTLELGDSALYLCASSLNRAYYEQYFGPGTRLTVT.